Reported below is one T cell receptor beta chain. The sample belongs to a study of OX40 agonist ivuxolimab in advanced cancers. V was trimmed by 2 bases and J by 3 bases, leaving 10 bases between them. The CDR3 extends over 14 amino acids. The germline CDR1 and CDR2 sequences are MNHNY and SVGAGI (reference sequence). The assay was immunoSEQ multiplex PCR, and TCRdb's table has in-frame clones only and misses some. The table has fewer than 85,000 clones, approximately 89% seen once. This chain joins TRBV6-6 and TRBJ1-1; tentative D call: TRBD1 (5 bases). The sample here was CD4+ or CD8+ T cells sorted from blood, taken in a trial of the OX40 agonist ivuxolimab. This TCR was recovered from an adult with an advanced solid tumor such as melanoma, head and neck, liver or kidney cancer. The CDR3 DNA reads TGTGCCAGCAGTTACGTTAGAGGGGACACTGAAGCTTTCTTT. Encoded protein: CASSYVRGDTEAFF.